This is a list of T cell receptor beta chains from one sample in a study of cytotoxic CD8 clonotypes in ibrutinib-treated CLL. Sequenced by immunoSEQ multiplex PCR; TCRdb stores in-frame clones only, minus some. The table records approximately 46,000 clones, about 70% of them present only once. Sequencing was performed on PBMCs, taken after 12 months of ibrutinib treatment. These receptor sequences come from a human donor with chronic lymphocytic leukemia. CDR3s include the opening cysteine and the closing phenylalanine or tryptophan. The D gene is left open where the match is weak. The size of a clone is reported for some rows only, either as once, few or many, or as a class for expanded clones.

J,D,V,size,DNA,CDR3
TRBJ1-5,NA,TRBV27,NA,TGTGCCAGCGGCATGGGGGGTCAGCCCCAGCATTTT,CASGMGGQPQHF
TRBJ1-1,NA,TRBV29-1,NA,TGCAGCGGTGGGTCTTCTCGTAGGGCTTTCTTT,CSGGSSRRAFF
TRBJ1-5,NA,TRBV19,once,TGTGCCAGTAGTACCACAGGGTTTTGGAGCAATCAGCCCCAGCATTTT,CASSTTGFWSNQPQHF
TRBJ2-1,TRBD2,TRBV7-9,NA,TGTGCCAGCAGACTAGCGGGAGGCTCGGGCAATGAGCAGTTCTTC,CASRLAGGSGNEQFF
TRBJ2-3,NA,TRBV6-1,NA,TGTGGACTAGTAGGAAGCACAGATACGCAGTATTTT,CGLVGSTDTQYF
TRBJ2-1,NA,TRBV30,NA,TGTGCCTGGAGCAGCGGACGGGGGGCTGGTGAGCAGTTCTTC,CAWSSGRGAGEQFF
TRBJ2-3,TRBD1,TRBV30,NA,TGTGCCTGGAGTTTTCGACAGGGCTCCAGGGATACGCAGTATTTT,CAWSFRQGSRDTQYF
TRBJ1-2,NA,TRBV2,NA,TGTGCCAGCAGTGAGGGTATGAGATATGGCTACACCTTC,CASSEGMRYGYTF
TRBJ1-1,NA,TRBV7-6,once,TGTGCCAGCAGCTCGCGGAGGGGGGTGACCACTGAAGCTTTCTTT,CASSSRRGVTTEAFF
TRBJ2-2,TRBD2,TRBV6-1,NA,TGTGCCAGCAGTGAATCTAGCGGGAGGGTGAACACCGGGGAGCTGTTTTTT,CASSESSGRVNTGELFF
TRBJ2-1,NA,TRBV5-6,NA,TGTGCCAGCAGTTACGGAGGAAGGCAGTTCTTC,CASSYGGRQFF
TRBJ2-2,NA,TRBV5-4,few,TGTGCCAGCAGCGGGGACCAGACCACCGGGGAGCTGTTTTTT,CASSGDQTTGELFF
TRBJ2-7,NA,TRBV12-5,NA,TGTGCTAGTGGTTCCTCCGGGACAAGGAGGTACGAGCAGTACTTC,CASGSSGTRRYEQYF
TRBJ2-1,TRBD2,TRBV29-1,NA,TGCAGCGTCTGCCTAGCGGGAGGTTCGGCCTACAATGAGCAGTTCTTC,CSVCLAGGSAYNEQFF
TRBJ1-2,NA,TRBV9,few,TGTGCCAGCAGCGTAGCCGCACAGAACTATGGCTACACCTTC,CASSVAAQNYGYTF
TRBJ2-4,NA,TRBV7-9,few,TGTGCCAGCAGCCCTGAACGGACCAAAAACATTCAGTACTTC,CASSPERTKNIQYF
TRBJ1-2,NA,TRBV6-5,once,TGTGCCAGCAGGTCGGGACCTACCCCCTATGGCTACACCTTC,CASRSGPTPYGYTF
TRBJ2-5,NA,TRBV5-1,NA,TGCGCCAGCAGCTTGGCCGGGAGTCAGGAGACCCAGTACTTC,CASSLAGSQETQYF
TRBJ2-3,NA,TRBV6-4,NA,TGTGCCAGCGGGGAGGGACACACAGATACGCAGTATTTT,CASGEGHTDTQYF
TRBJ2-5,NA,TRBV4-2,NA,TGTGCCAGCAGCCGGACAGTCCAAGAGACCCAGTACTTC,CASSRTVQETQYF
TRBJ1-2,NA,TRBV27,NA,TGTGCCAGCAGTTCCAGGGTTGGCGCTAACTATGGCTACACCTTC,CASSSRVGANYGYTF
TRBJ1-4,TRBD1,TRBV28,few,TGTGCCAGCAGCCCAGACAGGGAAGTAGGGGCAACTAATGAAAAACTGTTTTTT,CASSPDREVGATNEKLFF
TRBJ1-4,NA,TRBV7-2,NA,TGTGCCAGCAGTTTCCCCGGGGACGGAATTTCGGGAAAACTGTTTTTT,CASSFPGDGISGKLFF
TRBJ2-1,TRBD2,TRBV6-6,NA,TGTGCCAGCAGCCCCACTAGCGTTAACTACAATGAGCAGTTCTTC,CASSPTSVNYNEQFF
TRBJ1-1,NA,TRBV9,few,TGTGCCAGCAGCGTAGTCGGTAGAGACACTGAAGCTTTCTTT,CASSVVGRDTEAFF
TRBJ2-1,NA,TRBV5-1,NA,TGCGCCAGCAGCTTGGGGGGCCAATCCTACAATGAGCAGTTCTTC,CASSLGGQSYNEQFF
TRBJ1-5,TRBD1,TRBV5-8,NA,TGTGCCAGCAGCATCCAGGGGGGCAATCAGCCCCAGCATTTT,CASSIQGGNQPQHF
TRBJ2-5,TRBD1,TRBV30,NA,TGTGCCTGGAGTCGAGACAGGGGAGAGACCCAGTACTTC,CAWSRDRGETQYF
TRBJ1-3,TRBD1,TRBV7-8,NA,TGTGCCAGCAGCCTAAGAGAGACAGGGGGCTCTGGAAACACCATATATTTT,CASSLRETGGSGNTIYF
TRBJ2-3,NA,TRBV2,few,TGTGCCAGCAGTTTGTTTGCCGATACGCAGTATTTT,CASSLFADTQYF
TRBJ2-1,TRBD2,TRBV4-1,NA,TGCGCCAGCAGCCAACTATACGGGACTAGCGGAGGGATCCACTACAATGAGCAGTTCTTC,CASSQLYGTSGGIHYNEQFF
TRBJ1-2,NA,TRBV15,few,TGTGCCACCAGCACTGGTATACCGGGACCCCGAAGTGGCTATGGCTACACCTTC,CATSTGIPGPRSGYGYTF
TRBJ1-6,TRBD1,TRBV19,NA,TGTGCCAGTAGTATCCGCTCCGGACAGGCCAATTCACCCCTCCACTTT,CASSIRSGQANSPLHF
TRBJ1-2,NA,TRBV5-1,once,TGCGCCAGCAGCTTGGACAGGGTCTATGGCTACACCTTC,CASSLDRVYGYTF
TRBJ2-7,NA,TRBV11-2,NA,TGTGCCAGCAGCTCGTGGGACACCTCCTACGAGCAGTACTTC,CASSSWDTSYEQYF
TRBJ2-3,NA,TRBV4-1,few,TGCGCCAGCAGCCTATACGGGACAGATACGCAGTATTTT,CASSLYGTDTQYF